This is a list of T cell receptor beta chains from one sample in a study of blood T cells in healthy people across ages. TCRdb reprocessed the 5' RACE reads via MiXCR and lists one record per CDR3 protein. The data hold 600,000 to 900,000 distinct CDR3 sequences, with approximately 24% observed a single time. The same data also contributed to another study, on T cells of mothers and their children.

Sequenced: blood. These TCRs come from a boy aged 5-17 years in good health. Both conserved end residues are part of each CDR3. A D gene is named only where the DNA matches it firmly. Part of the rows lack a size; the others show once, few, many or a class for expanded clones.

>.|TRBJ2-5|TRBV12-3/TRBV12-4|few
CASSPYGGAQTQYF
TGTGCCAGCAGTCCGTACGGGGGCGCACAGACCCAGTACTTC
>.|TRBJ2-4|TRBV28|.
CASSLMLRQGLDIQYF
TGTGCCAGCAGTTTAATGCTTCGGCAGGGTTTGGACATTCAGTACTTC
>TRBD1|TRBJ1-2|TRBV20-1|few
CSARPPGQGYGYTF
TGCAGTGCTAGGCCCCCGGGACAGGGCTATGGCTACACCTTC
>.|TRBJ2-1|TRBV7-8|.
CASSLGWGSNEQFF
TGTGCCAGCAGCTTAGGATGGGGAAGCAATGAGCAGTTCTTC
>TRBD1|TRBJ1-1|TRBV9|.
CASSPRDRPYTEAFF
TGTGCCAGCAGCCCACGGGACAGGCCTTATACTGAAGCTTTCTTT
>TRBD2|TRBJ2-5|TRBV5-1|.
CASSLARASGQETQYF
TGCGCCAGCAGCTTGGCCAGGGCTAGCGGACAAGAGACCCAGTACTTC
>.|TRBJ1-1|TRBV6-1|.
CASSALTGASTEAFF
TGTGCCAGCAGTGCTTTAACGGGGGCAAGCACTGAAGCTTTCTTT
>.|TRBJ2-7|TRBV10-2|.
CASSEVGPYEQYF
TGCGCCAGCAGTGAAGTGGGGCCCTACGAGCAGTACTTC
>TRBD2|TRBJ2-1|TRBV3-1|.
CASRQGLGGAPDNEQFF
TGTGCCAGCAGGCAAGGTCTCGGGGGGGCCCCGGACAATGAGCAGTTCTTC
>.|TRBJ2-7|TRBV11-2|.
CASGMGFEQYF
TGTGCCAGCGGGATGGGGTTCGAGCAGTACTTC
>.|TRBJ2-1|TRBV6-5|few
CASSHRLGTVYNEQFF
TGTGCCAGCAGTCACCGGTTGGGGACGGTCTACAATGAGCAGTTCTTC
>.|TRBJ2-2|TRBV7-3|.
CASGPAPNTGELFF
TGTGCCAGCGGCCCAGCGCCGAACACCGGGGAGCTGTTTTTT
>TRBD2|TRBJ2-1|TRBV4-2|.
CASSQRSSGKSNEQFF
TGTGCCAGCAGCCAGAGGTCAAGCGGGAAATCGAATGAGCAGTTCTTC
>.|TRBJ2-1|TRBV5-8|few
CASKERGSSYNEQFF
TGTGCCAGTAAAGAACGGGGGAGCTCCTACAATGAGCAGTTCTTC
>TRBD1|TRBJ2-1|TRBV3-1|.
CASTKGALTGDEQFF
TGTGCCAGCACAAAGGGGGCGTTGACAGGGGATGAGCAGTTCTTC
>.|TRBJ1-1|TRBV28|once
CASSRGQILSEAFF
TGTGCCAGCAGTCGCGGACAGATATTGTCTGAAGCTTTCTTT
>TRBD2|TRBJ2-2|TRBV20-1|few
CSATVGGLAGELFF
TGCAGTGCTACCGTGGGGGGGTTGGCCGGGGAGCTGTTTTTT
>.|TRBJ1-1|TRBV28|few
CASSFVQGMNTEAFF
TGTGCCAGCAGTTTTGTGCAGGGGATGAACACTGAAGCTTTCTTT
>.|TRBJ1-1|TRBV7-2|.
CASRHTSGEYTEAFF
TGTGCCAGCAGACACACCTCGGGGGAGTACACTGAAGCTTTCTTT
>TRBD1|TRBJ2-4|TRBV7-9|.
CASSSGMDREDIQYF
TGTGCCAGCAGCTCTGGGATGGACAGGGAAGACATTCAGTACTTC
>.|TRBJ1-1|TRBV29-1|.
CSVEVLGVNTEAFF
TGCAGCGTTGAGGTTTTAGGGGTGAACACTGAAGCTTTCTTT
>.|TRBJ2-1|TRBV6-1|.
CAGSEARDEQFF
TGTGCCGGCAGTGAAGCGAGGGATGAGCAGTTCTTC
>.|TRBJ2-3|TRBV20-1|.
CSASVPSARTDTQYF
TGCAGTGCTAGTGTACCTAGCGCGCGGACAGATACGCAGTATTTT
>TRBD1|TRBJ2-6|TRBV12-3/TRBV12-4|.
CASRTGTGANVLTF
TGTGCCAGCAGGACAGGGACTGGGGCCAACGTCCTGACTTTC
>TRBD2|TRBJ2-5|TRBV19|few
CASSTGTSAQETQYF
TGTGCCAGTAGTACCGGGACTAGCGCTCAAGAGACCCAGTACTTC
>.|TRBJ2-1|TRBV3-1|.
CASSQGGTQNEQFF
TGTGCCAGCAGCCAAGGGGGTACGCAGAATGAGCAGTTCTTC
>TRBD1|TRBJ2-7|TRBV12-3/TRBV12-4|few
CASSLEGTANYEQYF
TGTGCCAGCAGTTTAGAGGGGACAGCCAACTACGAGCAGTACTTC
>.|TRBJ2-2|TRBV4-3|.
CASSQGWQNPGELFF
TGCGCCAGCAGCCAAGGATGGCAGAACCCCGGGGAGCTGTTTTTT
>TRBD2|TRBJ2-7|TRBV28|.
CASRARRGFEQYF
TGTGCCAGCAGGGCAAGGCGGGGGTTCGAGCAGTACTTC
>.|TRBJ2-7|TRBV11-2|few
CASSHLQGKSYEQYF
TGTGCCAGCAGTCATCTACAGGGAAAATCCTACGAGCAGTACTTC